This TCR beta chain was documented in a study of T cell responses to AZD1222 COVID-19 vaccine. General study points: Increased Spike-specific TCR breadth and depth were observed after two AZD1222 doses. Along spike, vaccine-associated CD4 TCRs were found throughout, with dominance at 160-218 and 743-854. Clonal diversity was possibly underestimated, and the donors were mostly white British, with more females.

The CDR3 totals 16 residues. Trimming removed 2 bases from V and 5 bases from J, with 16 bases in between. Germline V gene sequence: CDR1 SGHDT, CDR2 YYEEEE. Assay used: immunoSEQ multiplex PCR; TCRdb lists only in-frame clones, some missing. The profile covers approximately 60,000 clones, with approximately 85% appearing a single time and roughly a fifth taken by the ten largest. Points on this clone: Its specificity is unknown.

This TCR came from an adult in good health. This chain links TRBV5-6 with TRBJ1-4; D is unclear. The sample here was peripheral blood, taken on day 0 of MenACWY control vaccination. The CDR3 is CASSFEQTGENEKLFF. CDR3 coding DNA: TGTGCCAGCAGCTTCGAACAGACTGGAGAAAATGAAAAACTGTTTTTT. The full variable domain, with the rest looked up from reference TRBV5-6 and TRBJ1-4, is DAGVTQSPTHLIKTRGQQVTLRCSPKSGHDTVSWYQQALGQGPQFIFQYYEEEERQRGNFPDRFSGHQFPNYSSELNVNALLLGDSALYLCASSFEQTGENEKLFFGSGTQLSVL.